The sequence of this T cell receptor beta chain was determined in a study of beta chain features in type 1 diabetes. CDR3 length equals 13 residues. The germline CDR1 and CDR2 sequences are MNHNY and SVGAGI (reference sequence). V was shortened by 2 bases and J by 5 bases, with 10 bases between the two germline ends. Every bit of the isolated RNA underwent reverse transcription, so sequencing read expressed TCRB transcripts. Sequencing used immunoSEQ multiplex PCR; TCRdb keeps in-frame clones, though not all of them. The table includes more than 350,000 clones, about 10% detected once. The sequence derives from a woman aged 18 to 35 in good health. The sequenced sample was naive CD4+ T cells from blood. The V call is TRBV6-6, the J call TRBJ2-7, with D hard to call. CDR3 loop: CASSYSRRDEQYV. CDR3 coding DNA: TGTGCCAGCAGTTACAGCCGCCGTGACGAGCAGTACGTC.